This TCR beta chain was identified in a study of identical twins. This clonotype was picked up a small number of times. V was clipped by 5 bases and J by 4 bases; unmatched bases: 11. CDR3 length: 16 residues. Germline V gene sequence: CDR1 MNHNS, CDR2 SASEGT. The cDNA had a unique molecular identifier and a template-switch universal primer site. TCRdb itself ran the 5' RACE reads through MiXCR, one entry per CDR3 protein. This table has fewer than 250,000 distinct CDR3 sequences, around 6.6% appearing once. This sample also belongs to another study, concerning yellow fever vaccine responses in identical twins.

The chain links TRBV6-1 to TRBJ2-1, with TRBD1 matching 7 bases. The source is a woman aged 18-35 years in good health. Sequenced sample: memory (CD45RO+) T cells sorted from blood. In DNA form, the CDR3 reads TGTGCCAGCAGTCGAGGGGGCTCTTTACAATACAATGAGCAGTTCTTC. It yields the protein CASSRGGSLQYNEQFF.